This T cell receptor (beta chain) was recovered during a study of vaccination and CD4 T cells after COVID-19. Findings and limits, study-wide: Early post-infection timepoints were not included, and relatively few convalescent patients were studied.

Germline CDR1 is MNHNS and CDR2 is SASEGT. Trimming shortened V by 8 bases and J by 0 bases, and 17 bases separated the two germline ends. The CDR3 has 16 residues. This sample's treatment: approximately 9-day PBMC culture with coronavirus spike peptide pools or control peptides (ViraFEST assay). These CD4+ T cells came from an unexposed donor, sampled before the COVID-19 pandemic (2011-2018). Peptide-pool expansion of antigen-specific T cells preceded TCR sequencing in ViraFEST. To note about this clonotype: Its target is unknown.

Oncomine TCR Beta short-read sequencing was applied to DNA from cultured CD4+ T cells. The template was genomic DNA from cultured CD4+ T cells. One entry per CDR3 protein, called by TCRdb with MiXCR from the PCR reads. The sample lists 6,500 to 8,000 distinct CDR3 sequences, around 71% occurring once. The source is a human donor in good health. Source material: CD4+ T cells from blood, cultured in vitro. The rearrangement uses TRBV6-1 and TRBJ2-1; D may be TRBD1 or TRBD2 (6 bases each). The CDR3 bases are TGTGCCAGCGGTACAACAGGGAGGAGCTCCTACAATGAGCAGTTCTTC. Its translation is CASGTTGRSSYNEQFF.